This T cell receptor beta chain was identified during a study of T cell responses to AZD1222 COVID-19 vaccine. After removal of 0 bases from V and 6 bases from J, the junction contained 11 bases not matched to a gene. Germline CDR1 SGHNT, CDR2 YYREEE (reference sequence). The CDR3 runs 16 residues. Assay: immunoSEQ multiplex PCR; the TCRdb copy retains only in-frame clones and omits some. The sample has some 120,000 clones; roughly 85% are singletons. Findings of the study overall: When two AZD1222 doses had been given, Spike-specific TCR breadth and depth rose.

With regard to this clone: Its antigen is as yet unknown.

Source: peripheral blood, taken on day 0 of MenACWY control vaccination. The chain is built from TRBV5-4 and TRBJ1-1; the match to TRBD1 covers 7 bases. This receptor was taken from an adult in good health. CDR3 in DNA: TGTGCCAGCAGCTTGGGACAGGGATGGGGCCAGCCTGAAGCTTTCTTT. It encodes CASSLGQGWGQPEAFF.